This record looks at one T cell receptor beta chain sequence and its context. The antigen it recognizes is unknown. Base qualities were left out, and no much larger clone turns up one base away. Donors were a few dozen systemically healthy Caucasian individuals from Russia aged roughly 6 to 90 years. Each donor gave about 9.8 milliliters of peripheral blood, drawn into EDTA-treated Vacutainer tubes. Ficoll-Paque density-gradient centrifugation was used to isolate PBMCs, with at least 6.5 million obtained per sample. Total RNA, at least 6 micrograms per sample, was extracted from PBMCs with Trizol reagent. For every donor, an aliquot of PBMCs went through flow cytometry to measure the percentages of naive CD45RAhigh/CD27high T cells. Per the germline V gene, SGHTA is the CDR1 and FQGNSA is the CDR2. The germline V and J ends show losses of 0 bases and 2 bases respectively, and no gene match explains 4 bases of the junction. The CDR3 starts with the cysteine, ends with the phenylalanine, and has 17 residues. Only the CDR3 DNA stays, 51 bases, in frame from base 1.

This sample stems from a study of blood T cells in healthy people across ages (dated by TCRdb to between 2014 and 2017). For the wider study: In model experiments, template switching captured roughly one uniquely barcoded TCR beta cDNA molecule for every two T cells. Age-related changes in TCR beta repertoire diversity were measured in the study by deep sequencing normalized with unique cDNA molecular identifiers. The donors were divided into four age groups: young (average around 17 years), middle-aged (about 40), aged (around 59) and long-lived (more than 75). Donors of different ages were randomly distributed across sequencing lanes to avoid experimental bias. Two additional independent replicas of 1 million unique cDNA reads from the same blood draw were analyzed for two donors (one aged 18 to 30 and one aged 80 or older).

Library preparation was by 5' RACE. Sequenced using an Illumina HiSeq 2500. A second PCR of roughly 7 to 11 cycles was performed with a sample-barcoded 5' primer and a J-beta primer mix. A unique molecular identifier was introduced onto each TCR beta cDNA molecule by a template-switch 5' adaptor carrying 12 random nucleotides. At least 2.5 million CDR3-containing paired-end reads were obtained from each sample. First-strand cDNA synthesis was performed from all RNA using the Mint cDNA synthesis kit, with priming by a TRBC-specific oligonucleotide. Following uracil-DNA glycosylase treatment, a first 18-cycle PCR with universal primers M1SS and BC2_uni_R was performed on all cDNA. In the paper's pipeline: Each sample was normalized by randomly selecting 1 million high-quality reads, each carrying a distinct molecular identifier. Instead of being binned into consensus sequences, reads with shared molecular identifiers were discarded. MiTCR, set to a Q25 quality threshold and the strictest error-elimination algorithm, was used for CDR3 identification, clonotype clustering and error correction. Lower-bound total TCR beta diversity was estimated with a nonparametric unseen species model using Euler transformation. The public reads were run again by TCRdb, first through fastp at Q25 and then through MiXCR, and only productive beta chains were kept. Each entry is one CDR3 protein sequence, shown with its most common DNA and genes. TCRdb, rather than the study authors, made the V and J calls. For this sample the table gives some 1.5 million distinct CDR3 sequences, of which over 25% were detected only once. More than 6% of the sample is held by the ten biggest clonotypes.

Overall study outcomes, separate from this receptor: Donor CMV infection status was unknown, potentially confounding age-related changes in expanded clonotypes. As age increased, observed TCR beta diversity per million T cells dropped in a roughly linear way, and a significant reduction was already evident by age about 36. Estimates of total diversity from one million sequenced T cells were regarded as lower bounds and underestimates. A strong correlation was found between observed TCR beta diversity and the percentage of naive T cells measured by flow cytometry. The long-lived group showed more naive CD4+ T cells, fewer expanded clones and increased TCR diversity than the aged group, suggesting age selection. Bulk unsorted PBMC profiling prevented conclusive comparison of naive and antigen-experienced compartments.

The sequenced material came from blood. The chain couples TRBV7-2 to TRBJ2-3; 11 bases in the middle match TRBD2. The sequence derives from a woman aged 30 to 39 in good health. The DNA reads TGTGCCAGCAGCTTAGCGTCTAGCGGGGGGTTCACAGATACGCAGTATTTT. Its translation is CASSLASSGGFTDTQYF. Reference TRBV7-2 and TRBJ2-3 genes cover what lies past the CDR3, so the full variable domain is GAGVSQSPSNKVTEKGKDVELRCDPISGHTALYWYRQSLGQGLEFLIYFQGNSAPDKSGLPSDRFSAERTGGSVSTLTIQRTQQEDSAVYLCASSLASSGGFTDTQYFGPGTRLTVL.